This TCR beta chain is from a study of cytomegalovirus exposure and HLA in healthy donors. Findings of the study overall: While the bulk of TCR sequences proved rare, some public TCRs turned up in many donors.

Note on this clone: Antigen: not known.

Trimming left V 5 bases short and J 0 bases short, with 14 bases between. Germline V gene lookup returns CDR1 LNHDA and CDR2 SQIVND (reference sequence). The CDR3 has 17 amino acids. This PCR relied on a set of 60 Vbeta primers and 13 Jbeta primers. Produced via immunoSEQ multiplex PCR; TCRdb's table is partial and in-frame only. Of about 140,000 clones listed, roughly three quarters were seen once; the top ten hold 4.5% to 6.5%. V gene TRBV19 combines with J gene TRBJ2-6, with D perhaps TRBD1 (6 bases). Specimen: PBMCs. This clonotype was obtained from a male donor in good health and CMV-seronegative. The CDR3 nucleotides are TGTGCCAGTAGTTTCGGGACACCTCGCTCTGGGGCCAACGTCCTGACTTTC. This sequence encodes CASSFGTPRSGANVLTF.